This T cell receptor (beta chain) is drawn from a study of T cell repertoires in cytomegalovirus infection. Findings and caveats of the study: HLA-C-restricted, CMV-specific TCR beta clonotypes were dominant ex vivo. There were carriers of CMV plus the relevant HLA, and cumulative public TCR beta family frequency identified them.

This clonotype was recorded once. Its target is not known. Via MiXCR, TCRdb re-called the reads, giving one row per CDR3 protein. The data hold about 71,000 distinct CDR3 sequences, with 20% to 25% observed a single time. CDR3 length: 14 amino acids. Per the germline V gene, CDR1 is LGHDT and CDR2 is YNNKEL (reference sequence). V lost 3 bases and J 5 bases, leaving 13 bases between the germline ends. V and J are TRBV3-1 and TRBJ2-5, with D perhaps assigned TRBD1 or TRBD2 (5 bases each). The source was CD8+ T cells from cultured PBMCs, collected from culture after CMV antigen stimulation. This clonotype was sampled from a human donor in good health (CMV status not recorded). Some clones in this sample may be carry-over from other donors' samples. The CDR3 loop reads CASSQGRDLETQYF. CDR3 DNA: TGTGCCAGCAGCCAGGGACGGGACCTCGAGACCCAGTACTTC.